This TCR beta chain derives from a study of T cell responses to AZD1222 COVID-19 vaccine. Repertoires were generated with immunoSEQ multiplex PCR, while TCRdb's copy carries only in-frame clones and drops some. The sample has around 150,000 clones; about 90% are singletons. Trimming stripped 1 base from V and 8 bases from J, with 11 bases between. This CDR3 is built from 13 residues. Germline V gene sequence: CDR1 LGHNA, CDR2 YNFKEQ. This clonotype was obtained from an adult in good health. This chain links TRBV4-2 with TRBJ2-5; maybe TRBD1 (5 bases). This specimen consisted of peripheral blood, obtained on day 0 of AZD1222 vaccination. The CDR3 region has the DNA TGTGCCAGCAGCCAAGGACAGCAACACACCCAGTACTTC. It specifies CASSQGQQHTQYF.